The TCR beta chain described here comes from a study of blood T cells in healthy people across ages. Study-wide results and limits: Naive T cell percentage showed a strong correlation with the diversity of TCR beta.

The germline gives CDR1 ENHRY, CDR2 SYGVKD. V shed 6 bases and J shed 7 bases, with 22 bases lying between them. CDR3 length: 16 amino acids. Notes on this clonotype: Its antigen is still unknown. A much larger clone lies a single base off, so this may be a read error.

A J-beta primer mix and a sample-barcoded 5' primer were used in a second PCR of about 6 to 12 cycles. TCRdb passed the 5' RACE reads through MiXCR, listing each CDR3 protein once. The table shows under 850,000 distinct CDR3 sequences, with 36% occurring only once. Sequencing was done on a sample of blood. The TCR was taken from a man between 18 and 29 years old in good health. This chain links TRBV10-3 with TRBJ2-1; weak D call: TRBD2 (7 bases). Here the CDR3 DNA reads TGTGCCATCAGCCAAACAGGACGGGGGGCAGGGAATGAGCAGTTCTTC. Its protein product is CAISQTGRGAGNEQFF.